Described below is a single T cell receptor beta chain sequence and its context. Antigen specificity is unknown. Blood genomic DNA input for TRB amplification was roughly 250-550 ng. TRB rearrangements were amplified by multiplex PCR with BIOMED2 TRB-A/B primers. TCRdb reprocessed the multiplex PCR reads via MiXCR and lists one record per CDR3 protein. The profile shows under 20,000 distinct CDR3 sequences, over 25% of them singletons. This sample was taken from a study of T and B cells in COVID-19 patients. Whole-study context: Blood was sampled from COVID-19 patients who were either actively infected or recovered. Points from the study as a whole: No sequencing was yet done of CD4+, regulatory or CD8+ subsets, or of SARS-CoV-2-responsive or tetramer+ sorted cells. Patients with COVID-19 reportedly showed strongly skewed T cell receptor beta variable and joining gene usage. Few blood samples existed from mildly ill patients during symptoms or early in severe cases.

V was clipped by 3 bases and J by 3 bases, with 21 bases between them. Germline CDR1 and CDR2: SGHDT and YYEEEE. The CDR3 has 17 residues. This clonotype was obtained from a human donor who had recovered from COVID-19. The V call is TRBV5-6, the J call TRBJ1-2, with D possibly TRBD1 on 5 matching bases. The specimen was blood. CDR3 residues: CASSSEDLGGSDYGYTF. DNA of the CDR3: TGTGCCAGCAGCTCCGAAGATTTGGGGGGGTCGGACTATGGCTACACCTTC.